This T cell receptor (beta chain) is from a study of blood T cell repertoires in COVID-19. V shed 2 bases and J shed 3 bases, with 12 bases lying between them. The germline CDR1 and CDR2 sequences are SGHKS and YYEKEE (reference sequence). The CDR3 runs 15 residues. Profiled with immunoSEQ multiplex PCR; TCRdb holds only in-frame clones, not every one. The data contain more than 70,000 clones, 82% of them seen just once; the ten biggest clones take up about 30%. The receptor's source is a human donor in a cohort sampled during active COVID-19. The rearrangement uses TRBV5-5 and TRBJ1-5, with D perhaps TRBD1 (5 bases). The specimen was peripheral blood. For the CDR3, the DNA is TGTGCCAGCAGCTTAACTGGGGCCTCCAATCAGCCCCAGCATTTT. Translating it yields CASSLTGASNQPQHF.